The 23 T cell receptor beta chains listed next were all sequenced from one sample in a study of blood T cells in healthy people across ages. With a J-beta primer mix and a sample-barcoded 5' primer, a second PCR ran roughly 6 to 11 cycles. Using its own MiXCR run on the 5' RACE reads, TCRdb lists one record per CDR3 protein. This table holds around 1,900,000 distinct CDR3 sequences, about 39% found once. Specimen: blood. These receptors all come from a human donor in good health.

This clonotype was picked up one time. The V call is TRBV12-3 or TRBV12-4, the J call TRBJ2-7; 7 bases are shared with TRBD1. V was clipped by 6 bases and J by 5 bases; unmatched bases: 19. The CDR3 has 17 amino acids. CDR3 sequence reads: CASSPIGVTGLRDEQYF. CDR3 sequence (DNA): TGTGCCAGCAGCCCCATTGGAGTGACAGGGCTTCGGGACGAGCAGTACTTC.

The chain uses TRBV24-1 and TRBJ2-1, with 9 bases aligning to TRBD1. Germline V lookup: CDR1 KGHDR, CDR2 SFDVKD. The CDR3 length is 15 residues. Germline trimming cut 8 bases from V and 1 base from J; bases unmatched to any gene: 5. CDR3 in amino acids: CATTPGQGSYNEQFF. DNA for the CDR3: TGTGCCACCACTCCGGGACAGGGTTCCTACAATGAGCAGTTCTTC.

This clonotype appeared once. The chain has TRBV5-1 and TRBJ2-5, with 12 bases lining up with TRBD2. The J segment lost 6 bases and the V segment lost 2 bases, leaving 5 bases of the junction unmatched. CDR1 is SGHRS and CDR2 is YFSETQ in the germline V gene. The CDR3 contains 15 residues. The CDR3 reads CASSFGLAGRKTQYF. The DNA for the CDR3 is TGCGCCAGCAGCTTCGGACTAGCGGGGAGGAAGACCCAGTACTTC.

J is TRBJ1-5 and V is TRBV27; the D is unclear. There are 16 residues in the CDR3. Germline V gene sequence: CDR1 MNHEY, CDR2 SMNVEV (reference sequence). V lost 3 bases to trimming and J lost 4 bases, with 16 bases between them. The CDR3 DNA reads TGTGCCAGCAGTTTGCGGGCGGTGCGGCAGAATCAGCCCCAGCATTTT. Its protein is CASSLRAVRQNQPQHF.

This clonotype turned up a few times. For the CDR3, the DNA is TGCAGTGCTATAGGGGGCAGGGGCGGCGCAGAGACCCAGTACTTC. The encoded protein is CSAIGGRGGAETQYF. The chain is built from TRBV20-1 and TRBJ2-5; 7 bases are shared with TRBD1. Trimming at V came to 4 bases and at J to 4 bases, leaving 12 bases not matched to a gene. Germline-derived CDR1 and CDR2 are DFQATT and SNEGSKA (reference sequence). CDR3 length: 15 residues.

This clonotype was seen a single time. A read error may explain this, as a much larger clone is one base away. The chain links TRBV20-1 to TRBJ2-1, with D maybe TRBD2 (6 bases). The CDR3 is 12 amino acids. Germline lookup yields CDR1 DFQATT and CDR2 SNEGSKA (reference sequence). The CDR3 DNA reads as TGCGGTGCGCCGAGACTAGATTATGAGCAGTTCTTC. It translates to CGAPRLDYEQFF.

This clonotype was counted a few times. The genes are TRBV18 and TRBJ2-1, with D unclear. The CDR3 consists of 13 residues. CDR1 and CDR2 (germline): KGHSH, LQKENI. V lost 2 bases to trimming and J lost 8 bases, with 10 bases between them. For the CDR3, the DNA is TGTGCCAGCTCACCAAGTACAGCCGATGAGCAGTTCTTC. Its translation: CASSPSTADEQFF.

The chain uses TRBV7-2 and TRBJ1-2; the match to TRBD1 covers 7 bases. The germline CDR1 and CDR2 sequences are SGHTA and FQGNSA. Germline trimming cut 3 bases from V and 4 bases from J; bases unmatched to any gene: 8. This CDR3 has 15 residues. CDR3 nucleotide sequence: TGTGCCAGCAGCTTTATGTTGGGACAGATCTATGGCTACACCTTC. It encodes CASSFMLGQIYGYTF.

The sample holds one count of this clonotype. The rearrangement uses TRBV3-1 and TRBJ2-3; tentative D call: TRBD1 (5 bases). This CDR3 has 20 residues. V was shortened by 4 bases and J by 0 bases, with 26 bases between the two germline ends. Germline V gene data show CDR1 as LGHDT and CDR2 as YNNKEL (reference sequence). The CDR3 coding sequence is TGTGCCAGCAGCCGCTATGCCCCGACAGAAACTCCTTCTAGCACAGATACGCAGTATTTT. This translates into CASSRYAPTETPSSTDTQYF.

This clonotype was found a few times. The J gene is TRBJ2-3, the V gene TRBV2, with a weak D call TRBD1 (5 bases). The CDR3 loop spans 12 amino acids. The V gene's germline CDR1 is SNHLY and CDR2 FYNNEI. Trimming pared 5 bases from V and 8 bases from J, leaving 11 bases between. CDR3 sequence reads: CASSTQGSTQYF. The DNA of the CDR3 is TGTGCCAGCAGTACTCAGGGATCTACGCAGTATTTT.

The chain carries TRBV4-1 and TRBJ2-1; maybe TRBD2 (5 bases). The CDR3 is made up of 12 amino acids. Trimming cost V 1 base and J 12 bases, with 10 bases left between them. CDR1 and CDR2 from the germline V gene are MGHRA and YSYEKL. CDR3 amino acids: CASSQGTRRQFF. In DNA form, the CDR3 reads TGCGCCAGCAGCCAAGGGACTCGGCGGCAGTTCTTC.

The chain has TRBV10-3 and TRBJ2-1, with D possibly being TRBD2 (6 bases). Trimming removed 2 bases from V and 6 bases from J, with 11 bases in between. Per the germline V gene, CDR1 is ENHRY and CDR2 is SYGVKD. The CDR3 has 14 residues. The CDR3 loop reads CAISEPGEINEQFF. As DNA, the CDR3 is TGTGCCATCAGTGAGCCGGGAGAGATCAATGAGCAGTTCTTC.

V usage is TRBV11-3 and J usage is TRBJ1-2; D is ambiguous. Germline CDR1 reads SGHNT; CDR2 reads YENEEA. V shed 3 bases and J shed 4 bases, with 15 bases lying between them. The CDR3 has 15 amino acids. The CDR3 DNA reads as TGTGCCAGCAGCTTTATAGGAGCCTCAAGCTATGGCTACACCTTC. This codes for CASSFIGASSYGYTF.

Only a few counts were recorded for this clonotype. The genes are TRBV25-1 and TRBJ2-4; no definite D call. CDR1 and CDR2 from the germline V gene are MGHDK and SYGVNS. The CDR3 totals 12 residues. Between the trimmed V and J ends, which lost 10 bases and 6 bases, there was a span of 13 bases. The CDR3 nucleotides read TGTGCCACCCGGAGTGTTGGAAACATTCAGTACTTC. Translating it yields CATRSVGNIQYF.

This chain connects TRBV11-2 to TRBJ2-3; unclear D gene. Per germline, CDR1 SGHAT and CDR2 FQNNGV. The CDR3 has 13 amino acids. The V gene lost 2 bases and the J gene lost 6 bases, with 9 bases spanning the gap. CDR3 DNA: TGTGCCAGCAGCTTAATGGAAGCGGATACGCAGTATTTT. Amino acids: CASSLMEADTQYF. Complete variable domain (other parts from reference TRBV11-2 and TRBJ2-3): EAGVAQSPRYKIIEKRQSVAFWCNPISGHATLYWYQQILGQGPKLLIQFQNNGVVDDSQLPKDRFSAERLKGVDSTLKIQPAKLEDSAVYLCASSLMEADTQYFGPGTRLTVL.

The rearrangement uses TRBV10-3 and TRBJ2-7; D possibly corresponds to TRBD1 (5 bases). The germline CDR1 and CDR2 sequences are ENHRY and SYGVKD. The CDR3 loop spans 18 amino acids. V lost 3 bases, J lost 3 bases, and 24 bases lay in between. The CDR3 DNA reads as TGTGCCATCAGTGATGCCGGAAGAAGAGAGGACAAAGACTACGAGCAGTACTTC. It translates to CAISDAGRREDKDYEQYF.

The chain couples TRBV28 to TRBJ2-7, with D unclear. Germline V CDR1 and CDR2: MDHEN, SYDVKM. The V end lost 8 bases, the J end lost 5 bases, and 13 bases lay between the germline ends. The CDR3 totals 12 residues. Here the CDR3 DNA reads TGTGCCAGCGAAGAACCGGCGAACGAGCAGTACTTC. This sequence encodes CASEEPANEQYF.

In this sample, this clonotype turned up a few times. The chain carries TRBV9 and TRBJ1-1, with 7 nucleotides matching TRBD1. Germline trimming cut 4 bases from V and 0 bases from J; bases unmatched to any gene: 6. The CDR3 contains 15 residues. Germline-derived CDR1 and CDR2 are SGDLS and YYNGEE. DNA of the CDR3: TGTGCCAGCAGCCCGGGACAGATCATGAACACTGAAGCTTTCTTT. It yields the protein CASSPGQIMNTEAFF.

This clonotype was detected once. This chain connects TRBV10-3 to TRBJ2-5, with D possibly matching TRBD2 (6 bases). Trimming cost V 8 bases and J 5 bases, with 9 bases left between them. The germline V gene encodes CDR1 ENHRY and CDR2 SYGVKD. The CDR3 extends over 11 amino acids. CDR3 amino acids: CAIGDFETQYF. DNA for the CDR3: TGTGCCATCGGGGACTTTGAGACCCAGTACTTC.

At least ten counts were recorded for this clonotype. The germline gene is not matched at one end of the junction; a read error may be the cause. J is TRBJ1-5 and V is TRBV5-1, with D unclear. The CDR3 sequence is 13 residues long. Per the germline V gene, CDR1 is SGHRS and CDR2 is YFSETQ. CDR3 sequence reads: CASSLAGDQPQHF. The DNA for the CDR3 is TGTGCCAGCAGCTTGGCCGGGGATCAGCCCCAGCATTTT.

V usage is TRBV5-6 and J usage is TRBJ1-1; tentatively, D is TRBD1 (6 bases). The CDR3 covers 17 residues. Trimming took off 4 bases at V and 2 bases at J, with 21 bases between the two ends. The V gene's germline CDR1 is SGHDT and CDR2 YYEEEE. DNA for the CDR3: TGTGCCAGCAGCCCGGTGGGGACATCACATATTAACACTGAAGCTTTCTTT. Encoded protein: CASSPVGTSHINTEAFF.

V is TRBV7-2 and J is TRBJ2-4; a possible D gene is TRBD1 (6 bases). Germline V gives CDR1 SGHTA, CDR2 FQGNSA. Deletions cut 1 base from V and 13 bases from J, with 11 bases between. The CDR3 consists of 12 residues. CDR3 amino acids: CASSLGGTRQYF. As DNA, the CDR3 is TGTGCCAGCAGCTTAGGTGGGACAAGGCAGTACTTC.

This clonotype has just a few counts. The chain recombines TRBV4-1 with TRBJ1-2; a weak D match, TRBD1 (5 bases). The CDR3 is 14 amino acids. In germline, CDR1 is MGHRA, CDR2 YSYEKL. The V end was cut by 6 bases, the J end by 4 bases, with 15 bases between. CDR3 DNA sequence: TGCGCCAGCAGTCCCTCCTCGGGGGGCTATGGCTACACCTTC. Translating it yields CASSPSSGGYGYTF.